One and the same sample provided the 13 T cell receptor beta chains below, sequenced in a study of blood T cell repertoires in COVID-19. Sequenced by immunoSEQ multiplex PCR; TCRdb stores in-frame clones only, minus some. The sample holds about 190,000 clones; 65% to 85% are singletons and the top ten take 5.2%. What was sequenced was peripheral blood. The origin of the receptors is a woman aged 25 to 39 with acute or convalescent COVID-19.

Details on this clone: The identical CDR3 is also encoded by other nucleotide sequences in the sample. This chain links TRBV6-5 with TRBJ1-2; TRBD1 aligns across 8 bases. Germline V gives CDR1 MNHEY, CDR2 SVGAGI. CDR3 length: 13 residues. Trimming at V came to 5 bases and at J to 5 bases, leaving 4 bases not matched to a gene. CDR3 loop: CASSLTGDYGYTF. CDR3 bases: TGTGCCAGCAGTCTGACAGGGGATTATGGCTACACCTTC.

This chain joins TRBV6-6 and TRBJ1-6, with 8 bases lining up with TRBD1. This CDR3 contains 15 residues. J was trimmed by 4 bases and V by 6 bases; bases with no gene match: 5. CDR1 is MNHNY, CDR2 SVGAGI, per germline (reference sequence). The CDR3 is CASRDNRGYNSPLHF. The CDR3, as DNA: TGTGCCAGCAGGGACAACAGGGGGTATAATTCACCCCTCCACTTT.

CDR3 in DNA: TGTGCCAGCAGCCCCTCTCGGGGGTCGCCAAACACTGAAGCTTTCTTT. It yields the protein CASSPSRGSPNTEAFF. V gene TRBV5-5 combines with J gene TRBJ1-1; a possible D gene is TRBD1 (5 bases). This CDR3 is built from 16 residues. CDR1 and CDR2 from the germline V gene are SGHKS and YYEKEE (reference sequence). Trimming left V 4 bases short and J 2 bases short, with 18 bases between.

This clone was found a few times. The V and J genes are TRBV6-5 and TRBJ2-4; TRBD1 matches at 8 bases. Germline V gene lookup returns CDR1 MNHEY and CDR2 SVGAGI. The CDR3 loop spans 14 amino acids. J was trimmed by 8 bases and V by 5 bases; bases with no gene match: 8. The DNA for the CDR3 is TGTGCCAGCAGTATTGGGACAGGAGGGGACATTCAGTACTTC. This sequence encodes CASSIGTGGDIQYF.

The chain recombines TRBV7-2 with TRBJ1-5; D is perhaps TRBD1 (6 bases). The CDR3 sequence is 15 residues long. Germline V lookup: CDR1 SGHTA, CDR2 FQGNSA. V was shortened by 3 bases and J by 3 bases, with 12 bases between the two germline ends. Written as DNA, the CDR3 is TGTGCCAGCAGCTTTTATGGGACATCCAATCAGCCCCAGCATTTT. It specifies CASSFYGTSNQPQHF. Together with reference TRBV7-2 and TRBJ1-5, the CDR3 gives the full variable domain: GAGVSQSPSNKVTEKGKDVELRCDPISGHTALYWYRQSLGQGLEFLIYFQGNSAPDKSGLPSDRFSAERTGGSVSTLTIQRTQQEDSAVYLCASSFYGTSNQPQHFGDGTRLSIL.

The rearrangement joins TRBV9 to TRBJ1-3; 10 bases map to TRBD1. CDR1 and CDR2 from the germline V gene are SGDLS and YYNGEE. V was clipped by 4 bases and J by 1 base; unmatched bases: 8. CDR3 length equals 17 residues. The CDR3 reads CASSTAGTGESGNTIYF. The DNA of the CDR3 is TGTGCCAGCAGCACTGCCGGGACAGGGGAATCTGGAAACACCATATATTTT. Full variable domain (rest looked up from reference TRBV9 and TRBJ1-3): DSGVTQTPKHLITATGQRVTLRCSPRSGDLSVYWYQQSLDQGLQFLIQYYNGEERAKGNILERFSAQQFPDLHSELNLSSLELGDSALYFCASSTAGTGESGNTIYFGEGSWLTVV.

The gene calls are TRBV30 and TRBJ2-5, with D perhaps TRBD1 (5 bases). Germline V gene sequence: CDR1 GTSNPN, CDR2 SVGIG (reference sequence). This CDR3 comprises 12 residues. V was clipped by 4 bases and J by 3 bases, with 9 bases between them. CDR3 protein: CAWNRGKETQYF. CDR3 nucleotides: TGTGCCTGGAATAGGGGAAAAGAGACCCAGTACTTC.

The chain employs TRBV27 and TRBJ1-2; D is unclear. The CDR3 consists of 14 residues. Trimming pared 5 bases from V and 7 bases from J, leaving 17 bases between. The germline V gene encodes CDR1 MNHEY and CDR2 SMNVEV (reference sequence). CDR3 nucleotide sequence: TGTGCCAGCAGTCAAAGTCGTCTAAGCCCTGGCTACACCTTC. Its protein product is CASSQSRLSPGYTF.

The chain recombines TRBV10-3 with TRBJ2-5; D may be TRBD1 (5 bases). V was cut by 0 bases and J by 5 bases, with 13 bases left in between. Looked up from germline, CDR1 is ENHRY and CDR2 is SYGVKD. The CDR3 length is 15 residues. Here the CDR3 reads CAISESQGSYETQYF. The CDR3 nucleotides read TGTGCCATCAGTGAGTCGCAGGGAAGTTATGAGACCCAGTACTTC.

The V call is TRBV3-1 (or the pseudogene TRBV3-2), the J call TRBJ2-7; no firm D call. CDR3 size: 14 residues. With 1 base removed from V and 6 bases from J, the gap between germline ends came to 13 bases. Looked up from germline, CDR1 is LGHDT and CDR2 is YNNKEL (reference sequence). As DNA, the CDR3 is TGTGCCAGCAGCCAAGGGGTCTCTAGAATCGAGCAGTACTTC. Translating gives CASSQGVSRIEQYF.

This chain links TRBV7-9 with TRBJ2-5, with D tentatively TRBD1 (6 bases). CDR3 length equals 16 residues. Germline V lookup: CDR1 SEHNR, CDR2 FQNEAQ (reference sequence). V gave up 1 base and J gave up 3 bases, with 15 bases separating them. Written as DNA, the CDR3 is TGTGCCAGCAGCTTAGAAGGCCGGACAGCTAAAGAGACCCAGTACTTC. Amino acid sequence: CASSLEGRTAKETQYF. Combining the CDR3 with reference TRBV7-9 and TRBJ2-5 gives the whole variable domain DTGVSQNPRHKITKRGQNVTFRCDPISEHNRLYWYRQTLGQGPEFLTYFQNEAQLEKSRLLSDRFSAERPKGSFSTLEIQRTEQGDSAMYLCASSLEGRTAKETQYFGPGTRLLVL.

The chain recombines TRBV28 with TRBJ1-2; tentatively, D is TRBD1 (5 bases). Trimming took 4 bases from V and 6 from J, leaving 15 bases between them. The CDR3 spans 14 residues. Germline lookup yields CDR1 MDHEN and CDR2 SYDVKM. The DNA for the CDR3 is TGTGCCAGCAGTTCCACTGGGGGGTTTCATGGCTACACCTTC. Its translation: CASSSTGGFHGYTF.

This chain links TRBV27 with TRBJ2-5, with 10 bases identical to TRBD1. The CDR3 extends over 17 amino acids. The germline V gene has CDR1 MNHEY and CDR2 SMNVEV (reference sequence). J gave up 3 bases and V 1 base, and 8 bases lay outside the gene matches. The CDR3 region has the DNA TGTGCCAGCAGTTTATTCTCCTCGGACAGGGGGGAAGAGACCCAGTACTTC. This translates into CASSLFSSDRGEETQYF.